Below, 18 T cell receptor beta chains from the same sample are listed, as sequenced in a study of blood T cell repertoires in COVID-19. The assay was immunoSEQ multiplex PCR, and TCRdb's table has in-frame clones only and misses some. The sample holds under 250,000 clones, 70% to 90% seen once. The material sequenced was peripheral blood. These receptors were obtained from a man in his forties or fifties with COVID-19, enrolled during active disease.

This chain uses TRBV21-1 with TRBJ2-7; the listed D gene, TRBD2, was not tested against the DNA. TRBV21-1 is assigned pseudogene status. This CDR3 comprises 20 residues. CDR3 nucleotide sequence: TGTGCCAGCAGCATCCCTAAACATCCTAGAGGGACTAGCGAATACTACGAGCAGTACTTC. Protein sequence: CASSIPKHPRGTSEYYEQYF.

This chain connects TRBV4-2 to TRBJ2-1; 9 bases line up with TRBD2. The CDR3 length is 16 residues. V was clipped by 0 bases and J by 6 bases; unmatched bases: 6. CDR1 and CDR2 (germline): LGHNA, YNFKEQ. In DNA form, the CDR3 reads TGTGCCAGCAGCCAAGAGGTAGCGGGGGCCCGCAATGAGCAGTTCTTC. Translating it yields CASSQEVAGARNEQFF.

This chain uses TRBV18 with TRBJ1-1; tentatively, D is TRBD1 (5 bases). Trimming left V 3 bases short and J 3 bases short, with 11 bases between. CDR1 and CDR2 from the germline V gene are KGHSH and LQKENI. The CDR3 sequence is 14 residues long. The CDR3 loop is CASSPLRADTEAFF. CDR3 DNA: TGTGCCAGCTCACCCCTCAGGGCAGACACTGAAGCTTTCTTT.

This clone has more than one count but fewer than ten. The V call is TRBV7-3, the J call TRBJ2-7; D may be TRBD2 (6 bases). V was cut by 5 bases and J by 2 bases, with 13 bases left in between. Germline V CDR1 and CDR2: SGHTA, FQGTGA. This CDR3 spans 14 amino acids. The CDR3 loop reads CASSLGGKTYEQYF. The CDR3 DNA sequence: TGTGCCAGCAGCCTTGGGGGGAAGACCTACGAGCAGTACTTC.

This chain joins TRBV13 and TRBJ1-5; unclear D gene. Germline V gives CDR1 PRHDT, CDR2 FYEKMQ (reference sequence). V was shortened by 4 bases and J by 4 bases, with 8 bases between the two germline ends. CDR3 length: 13 residues. The CDR3 DNA is TGTGCCAGCAGCTACGGCAGGAATCAGCCCCAGCATTTT. Protein sequence: CASSYGRNQPQHF.

The chain links TRBV2 to TRBJ1-5, with 9 bases aligning to TRBD1. Germline V gene data show CDR1 as SNHLY and CDR2 as FYNNEI. The CDR3 loop spans 14 amino acids. Trimming cost V 7 bases and J 6 bases; bases outside gene matches: 7. For the CDR3, the DNA is TGTGCCAGCACCTGGACAGGGGCGGGTCAGCCCCAGCATTTT. Translation gives CASTWTGAGQPQHF.

Note on this clone: Other nucleotide sequences from this sample produce the same CDR3. The CDR3 sequence: CASSSPSGLTDTQYF. For the CDR3, the DNA is TGTGCCAGCAGCTCACCTAGCGGGCTCACAGATACGCAGTATTTT. The V and J genes are TRBV11-2 and TRBJ2-3; 8 bases match TRBD2. J was trimmed by 2 bases and V by 4 bases; bases with no gene match: 5. CDR3 length equals 15 residues. Germline lookup yields CDR1 SGHAT and CDR2 FQNNGV.

The rearrangement links TRBV11-2 to TRBJ2-7, with 11 bases aligning to TRBD2. This CDR3 contains 16 residues. Trimming removed 5 bases from V and 2 bases from J; junction bases left unmatched: 8. Looked up from germline, CDR1 is SGHAT and CDR2 is FQNNGV. The CDR3 loop is CASSTLAGGGTYEQYF. The CDR3 region has the DNA TGTGCCAGCAGCACCTTAGCGGGAGGGGGGACCTACGAGCAGTACTTC.

This clone was seen a few times. Sequence at one end of the junction differs from germline and may be a read error. The V call is TRBV3-1 (or the pseudogene TRBV3-2), the J call TRBJ2-7, with TRBD1 as a possible D gene (6 bases). The CDR3 spans 13 residues. Germline CDR1 LGHDT, CDR2 YNNKEL (reference sequence). CDR3 sequence reads: CASSQSVGGTGSF. DNA of the CDR3: TGTGCCAGCAGCCAATCCGTTGGGGGCACTGGTTCCTTC.

The chain has TRBV7-9 and TRBJ2-1; TRBD2 matches 11 bases. The trim removed 1 base at V and 11 bases at J, leaving 13 bases unmatched. CDR3 length equals 17 residues. Germline assignment: CDR1 SEHNR and CDR2 FQNEAQ (reference sequence). CDR3 bases: TGTGCCAGCAGCTTAGTCGCGACTAGCGGGGCGCCCCTGCAGCAGTTCTTC. This encodes CASSLVATSGAPLQQFF.

The chain carries TRBV7-3 and TRBJ2-3; 12 positions match TRBD2. CDR3 length: 18 amino acids. The germline V gene has CDR1 SGHTA and CDR2 FQGTGA. V shed 2 bases, J shed 3 bases, and the junction held 9 bases outside the gene matches. CDR3 nucleotides: TGTGCCAGCAGCTTAGGTTTCCCTAGCGGGAGGGAGACAGATACGCAGTATTTT. It encodes CASSLGFPSGRETDTQYF.

This chain links TRBV3-1 (or the pseudogene TRBV3-2) with TRBJ2-5; 10 bases are shared with TRBD1. Germline values: CDR1 LGHDT, CDR2 YNNKEL (reference sequence). V was clipped by 0 bases and J by 5 bases; unmatched bases: 12. The CDR3 is made up of 18 amino acids. CDR3 coding DNA: TGTGCCAGCAGCCAAGAAACGGGACAGGGGTCTGCTGGGGAGACCCAGTACTTC. Its translation: CASSQETGQGSAGETQYF.

This chain joins TRBV2 and TRBJ1-5, with TRBD1 as a possible D gene (6 bases). CDR1 is SNHLY and CDR2 is FYNNEI in the germline V gene. V was cut by 5 bases and J by 4 bases, with 12 bases left in between. The CDR3 sequence is 14 residues long. The CDR3 coding sequence is TGTGCCAGCAGTTGGCAGGGGTTAAATCAGCCCCAGCATTTT. Its protein product is CASSWQGLNQPQHF.

This clone appeared a few times. The CDR3, as DNA: TGTGCCAGTAGTCAATCTGGAAACACCATATATTTT. It translates to CASSQSGNTIYF. The chain links TRBV19 to TRBJ1-3; D is unresolved. This CDR3 is 12 amino acids long. Trimming shortened V by 5 bases and J by 1 base, and 3 bases separated the two germline ends. Germline CDR1 and CDR2: LNHDA and SQIVND (reference sequence).

This chain links TRBV25-1 with TRBJ2-7; a possible D gene is TRBD2 (6 bases). Trimming shortened V by 3 bases and J by 3 bases, and 6 bases separated the two germline ends. CDR3 length: 12 residues. Germline V gives CDR1 MGHDK, CDR2 SYGVNS. CDR3: CASSEDYYEQYF. DNA of the CDR3: TGTGCCAGCAGTGAGGACTACTACGAGCAGTACTTC.

As regards this clone: The same CDR3 can be traced to other DNA sequences in this sample. The chain uses TRBV9 and TRBJ2-1; possibly TRBD2 for D (5 bases). The ends were cut back, 0 bases at V and 0 bases at J, with 10 bases in the middle. Germline CDR1 reads SGDLS; CDR2 reads YYNGEE. The CDR3 spans 16 residues. CDR3 in DNA: TGTGCCAGCAGCGTAGGATCGAGCGGCTCCTACAATGAGCAGTTCTTC. This sequence encodes CASSVGSSGSYNEQFF. Together with reference TRBV9 and TRBJ2-1, the CDR3 gives the full variable domain: DSGVTQTPKHLITATGQRVTLRCSPRSGDLSVYWYQQSLDQGLQFLIQYYNGEERAKGNILERFSAQQFPDLHSELNLSSLELGDSALYFCASSVGSSGSYNEQFFGPGTRLTVL.

The V call is TRBV3-1 (or the pseudogene TRBV3-2), the J call TRBJ2-5; the match to TRBD2 covers 10 bases. The CDR3 has 14 amino acids. The V gene's germline CDR1 is LGHDT and CDR2 YNNKEL (reference sequence). Trimming removed 2 bases from V and 8 bases from J; junction bases left unmatched: 5. CDR3 coding DNA: TGTGCCAGCAGCCAAATTGCTAGCGGGAGTACCCAGTACTTC. Amino acid sequence: CASSQIASGSTQYF.

The chain combines TRBV5-6 with TRBJ2-7; 11 positions match TRBD2. The CDR3 loop spans 15 amino acids. Germline-derived CDR1 and CDR2 are SGHDT and YYEEEE. J was trimmed by 1 base and V by 1 base; bases with no gene match: 1. This chain's CDR3 is CASSLTSGGSYEQYF. The CDR3 nucleotides are TGTGCCAGCAGCTTGACTAGCGGGGGTTCCTACGAGCAGTACTTC.